A single sample is the source of the 26 T cell receptor beta chains below, sequenced in a study of blood T cells in healthy people across ages. Together with a sample-barcoded 5' primer, a J-beta primer mix was included in a second PCR lasting roughly 7 to 11 cycles. TCRdb independently ran MiXCR on the 5' RACE reads; one entry per CDR3 protein. This table holds around 970,000 distinct CDR3 sequences, about 51% found once. The sample taken for sequencing was blood. The receptors stem from an older woman in good health.

The J gene is TRBJ2-5, the V gene TRBV4-3; possibly TRBD2 for D (6 bases). The assigned J gene may be wrong: the sequence end matches TRBJ2-7 better. The CDR3 runs 13 residues. CDR1 is LGHNA, CDR2 YSLEER, per germline. The CDR3 DNA sequence: TGCGCCAGCAGCCAGGGCAGGAGGGACGAGCAGTACTTC. Translated, it gives CASSQGRRDEQYF.

The rearrangement uses TRBV7-3 and TRBJ1-1; 8 bases fit TRBD1. CDR1 and CDR2 from the germline V gene are SGHTA and FQGTGA. V dropped 8 bases and J dropped 7; count of bases not matched to a gene: 15. The CDR3 sequence is 15 residues long. The DNA of the CDR3 is TGTGCCAGCGGCCCAGACCCCTCAGGGGGCCGTGAAGCTTTCTTT. It yields the protein CASGPDPSGGREAFF.

This clonotype was picked up one time. V usage is TRBV20-1 and J usage is TRBJ2-1; 9 positions match TRBD1. V shed 1 base, J shed 13 bases, and the junction held 11 bases outside the gene matches. The CDR3 length is 14 residues. Germline V gives CDR1 DFQATT, CDR2 SNEGSKA (reference sequence). The CDR3 region has the DNA TGCAGTGCTAGAGGACAGGGGGTCCTGGAGACCCAGTTCTTC. Protein product: CSARGQGVLETQFF.

CDR3 sequence (DNA): TGTGCCAGCAGCCGCCAGGCGCGGAACACCGGGGAGCTGTTTTTT. This gives the protein CASSRQARNTGELFF. This chain uses TRBV7-2 with TRBJ2-2, with D unclear. V was cut by 5 bases and J by 1 base, with 11 bases left in between. Per germline, CDR1 SGHTA and CDR2 FQGNSA. CDR3 length: 15 residues. Full variable domain (outside the CDR3, taken from reference TRBV7-2 and TRBJ2-2): GAGVSQSPSNKVTEKGKDVELRCDPISGHTALYWYRQSLGQGLEFLIYFQGNSAPDKSGLPSDRFSAERTGGSVSTLTIQRTQQEDSAVYLCASSRQARNTGELFFGEGSRLTVL.

The chain joins TRBV6-5 to TRBJ2-2; D is uncertain. CDR3 length: 14 amino acids. CDR1 is MNHEY, CDR2 SVGAGI, per germline. Trimming pared 2 bases from V and 3 bases from J, leaving 7 bases between. The DNA for the CDR3 is TGTGCCAGCAGTTACGAAGGCTACACCGGGGAGCTGTTTTTT. Amino acids: CASSYEGYTGELFF.

V usage is TRBV20-1 and J usage is TRBJ2-3; 7 bases are a match to TRBD2. The CDR3 is 15 amino acids. The ends lost 0 bases at V and 0 bases at J; junction bases unmatched: 3. The germline CDR1 and CDR2 sequences are DFQATT and SNEGSKA (reference sequence). The CDR3 sequence: CSARDQGGSTDTQYF. CDR3 bases: TGCAGTGCTAGAGATCAGGGAGGGAGCACAGATACGCAGTATTTT.

This clonotype was seen only once. CDR3 region: CASSPRRGPLHF. The CDR3 DNA reads TGTGCCAGCAGCCCTCGGCGCGGGCCCCTCCACTTT. J is TRBJ1-6 and V is TRBV7-2; D is unresolved. The germline V gene encodes CDR1 SGHTA and CDR2 FQGNSA. V gave up 5 bases and J gave up 13 bases, with 12 bases separating them. CDR3 length equals 12 residues.

The rearrangement uses TRBV29-1 and TRBJ1-4; D call uncertain. Looked up from germline, CDR1 is SQVTM and CDR2 is ANQGSEA. V was shortened by 6 bases and J by 8 bases, with 13 bases between the two germline ends. The CDR3 spans 12 residues. This CDR3 reads CSVGSGREKLFF. DNA for the CDR3: TGCAGCGTGGGATCCGGACGCGAAAAACTGTTTTTT. The full variable domain, in which reference TRBV29-1 and TRBJ1-4 provide the parts outside the CDR3, is SAVISQKPSRDICQRGTSLTIQCQVDSQVTMMFWYRQQPGQSLTLIATANQGSEATYESGFVIDKFPISRPNLTFSTLTVSNMSPEDSSIYLCSVGSGREKLFFGSGTQLSVL.

The rearrangement joins TRBV27 to TRBJ2-7, with D perhaps matching TRBD2 (5 bases). The ends were cut back, 3 bases at V and 7 bases at J, with 13 bases in the middle. Germline assignment: CDR1 MNHEY and CDR2 SMNVEV (reference sequence). There are 13 residues in the CDR3. CDR3 DNA sequence: TGTGCCAGCAGTTTCGCTAGCTCGATAGAGCAGTACTTC. Translated, it gives CASSFASSIEQYF.

V and J are TRBV20-1 and TRBJ2-1, with 12 bases lining up with TRBD1. The V gene end was trimmed by 3 bases and the J gene end by 8 bases; junction bases not matched to a gene: 8. This CDR3 has 15 residues. Germline V gene data show CDR1 as DFQATT and CDR2 as SNEGSKA (reference sequence). CDR3: CSASEGQGARDEQFF. Here the CDR3 DNA reads TGCAGTGCTAGTGAGGGACAGGGGGCGCGGGATGAGCAGTTCTTC.

CDR3 sequence (DNA): TGTGCCAGCAGTGAGAACGGAACGCCGGTGGCCCAGTACTTC. The encoded protein is CASSENGTPVAQYF. This chain connects TRBV6-1 to TRBJ2-5; D call uncertain. This CDR3 contains 14 residues. Looked up from germline, CDR1 is MNHNS and CDR2 is SASEGT. Trimming left V 3 bases short and J 9 bases short, with 17 bases between.

The chain links TRBV4-3 to TRBJ1-2, with a tentative D call TRBD1 (6 bases). The CDR3 extends over 12 amino acids. Germline CDR1 LGHNA, CDR2 YSLEER. Trimming pared 3 bases from V and 8 bases from J, leaving 10 bases between. The CDR3 is CASSHQQGGYTF. CDR3 nucleotides: TGCGCCAGCAGCCACCAACAGGGAGGCTACACCTTC.

The V gene is TRBV29-1, the J gene TRBJ1-2; D unclear. The CDR3 sequence is 12 residues long. Trimming shortened V by 5 bases and J by 5 bases, and 12 bases separated the two germline ends. Germline values: CDR1 SQVTM, CDR2 ANQGSEA. The CDR3 loop is CSVQTPRYGYTF. DNA of the CDR3: TGCAGCGTTCAAACCCCCAGATATGGCTACACCTTC.

V usage is TRBV29-1 and J usage is TRBJ2-7, with D tentatively TRBD1 (6 bases). V was pared by 3 bases and J by 7 bases, with 10 bases between. This CDR3 has 11 amino acids. Germline V CDR1 and CDR2: SQVTM, ANQGSEA. CDR3: CSVDRDNEQYF. The CDR3 region has the DNA TGCAGCGTTGACAGGGACAATGAGCAGTACTTC.

This sequence joins TRBV20-1 and TRBJ1-2; no firm D call. Between the trimmed V and J ends, which lost 5 bases and 7 bases, there was a span of 11 bases. The CDR3 extends over 11 amino acids. Per germline, CDR1 DFQATT and CDR2 SNEGSKA (reference sequence). The CDR3 sequence is CSAHSPGGYTF. The CDR3 bases are TGCAGTGCTCATAGTCCAGGTGGCTACACCTTC.

The chain uses TRBV28 and TRBJ2-4; possible D gene TRBD2, 6 bases. V was clipped by 2 bases and J by 0 bases, with 14 bases between them. Germline CDR1 is MDHEN and CDR2 is SYDVKM. The CDR3 is made up of 17 amino acids. The CDR3, as DNA: TGTGCCAGCAGTTTACGGACCCTGGGACTAGCCAAAAACATTCAGTACTTC. It codes for CASSLRTLGLAKNIQYF.

The CDR3 spells CSASPGIAGVPDTQYF. The CDR3 DNA sequence: TGCAGTGCTAGCCCCGGGATAGCGGGAGTCCCAGATACGCAGTATTTT. J is TRBJ2-3 and V is TRBV20-1; the match to TRBD2 covers 9 bases. The ends lost 3 bases at V and 4 bases at J; junction bases unmatched: 11. Per the germline V gene, CDR1 is DFQATT and CDR2 is SNEGSKA (reference sequence). The length of the CDR3 is 16 residues.

V usage is TRBV2 and J usage is TRBJ1-1; D is undetermined. The CDR3 length is 13 residues. The V gene's germline CDR1 is SNHLY and CDR2 FYNNEI. V gave up 4 bases and J gave up 10 bases, with 16 bases separating them. The CDR3 spells CASSGLGAVVAFF. CDR3 nucleotide sequence: TGTGCCAGCAGTGGGCTCGGCGCAGTCGTAGCTTTCTTT.

The V gene is TRBV24-1, the J gene TRBJ2-3; unclear D gene. The CDR3 covers 17 residues. Trimming removed 1 base at V and 0 bases at J, with 13 bases between. Germline lookup yields CDR1 KGHDR and CDR2 SFDVKD. The CDR3 is CATSDFIGVSSTDTQYF. For the CDR3, the DNA is TGTGCCACCAGTGATTTTATCGGAGTGTCTAGCACAGATACGCAGTATTTT.

The V and J genes are TRBV12-3 or TRBV12-4 and TRBJ2-5, with D maybe TRBD1 (7 bases). There are 13 residues in the CDR3. Between the trimmed V and J ends, which lost 6 bases and 7 bases, there was a span of 15 bases. CDR3 amino acids: CASRLQGRWTQYF. Here the CDR3 DNA reads TGTGCCAGCAGATTACAGGGGAGGTGGACCCAGTACTTC.

The V call is TRBV29-1, the J call TRBJ1-4; D ambiguous. The CDR3 runs to 13 residues. V was trimmed by 3 bases and J by 0 bases, leaving 5 bases between them. Germline V CDR1 and CDR2: SQVTM, ANQGSEA. CDR3 in amino acids: CSVEASTNEKLFF. CDR3 in DNA: TGCAGCGTTGAGGCGTCAACTAATGAAAAACTGTTTTTT.

The chain combines TRBV6-5 with TRBJ1-4; 8 bases are shared with TRBD1. Germline V gene sequence: CDR1 MNHEY, CDR2 SVGAGI. This CDR3 is 15 amino acids long. Germline trimming cut 6 bases from V and 8 bases from J; bases unmatched to any gene: 11. The DNA for the CDR3 is TGTGCCAGCAGCCGAAATGACAGGGGTGAGGAAAAACTGTTTTTT. It specifies CASSRNDRGEEKLFF.

This clonotype was seen many times. This chain connects TRBV7-2 to TRBJ2-3; 9 bases are a match to TRBD2. From germline, CDR1 is SGHTA and CDR2 FQGNSA. V lost 5 bases, J lost 0 bases, and 6 bases stayed unmatched. The CDR3 is 16 residues long. For the CDR3, the DNA is TGTGCCAGCAGCCTCCTAGCGGGGACTAGCACAGATACGCAGTATTTT. Residues: CASSLLAGTSTDTQYF.

This clonotype was observed a handful of times. The gene calls are TRBV6-5 and TRBJ2-1, with TRBD2 identical over 8 bases. The CDR3 is 16 amino acids. V shed 9 bases, J shed 0 bases, and the junction held 10 bases outside the gene matches. The germline CDR1 and CDR2 sequences are MNHEY and SVGAGI. CDR3 region: CASKRAGVSSYNEQFF. In DNA, the CDR3 is TGTGCCAGTAAAAGAGCGGGAGTCTCCTCCTACAATGAGCAGTTCTTC.

As regards this clonotype: A read error may produce the germline difference seen at one junction end. This chain uses TRBV4-3 with TRBJ1-6; tentatively, D is TRBD1 (5 bases). The CDR3 is 14 residues long. The germline V gene has CDR1 LGHNA and CDR2 YSLEER. The CDR3 region has the DNA TGCGCCAGCAGCGAAGAACAGGAAAATTCACCCCTCCACTTT. Translating gives CASSEEQENSPLHF.

V gene TRBV29-1 combines with J gene TRBJ1-1; TRBD1 matches 8 bases. CDR1 and CDR2 (germline): SQVTM, ANQGSEA. This CDR3 comprises 13 residues. V lost 5 bases, J lost 3 bases, and 5 bases stayed unmatched. Here the CDR3 reads CSVRTGLYTEAFF. CDR3 DNA sequence: TGCAGCGTTAGGACAGGGCTTTACACTGAAGCTTTCTTT.